This T cell receptor (beta chain) emerged from a study of blood T cell repertoires in COVID-19. Whole-study context: Acute-phase and convalescent COVID-19 samples originated in the United States, Italy and Spain. The analysed material was cDNA or gDNA that came from T cells, B-cell-depleted T cells, or PBMCs.

Participants, about 18 to 90 years old, spanned fewer than 30 US areas. The study assigned cohorts using participant-reported clinical history. The germline V gene encodes CDR1 SGHDT and CDR2 YYEEEE. Trimming took 4 bases from V and 1 from J; bases not matched to a gene: 5. The CDR3 length is 15 residues. Only in-frame clones appear in the TCRdb table, and some are missing; sequencing was by immunoSEQ multiplex PCR. This table holds a few hundred thousand clones, around four fifths found once. The gene calls are TRBV5-6 and TRBJ2-7, with 10 bases identical to TRBD1. The origin of this receptor is a woman aged 50 to 65 who had recovered from COVID-19. The specimen sequenced was PBMCs or T cells enriched from blood (not recorded which). CDR3 sequence: CASSPGTGVSYEQYF. The CDR3 DNA reads TGTGCCAGCAGCCCGGGGACAGGGGTTTCCTACGAGCAGTACTTC.